A selection of T cell receptor beta chains follows, all from one sample in a study of CD8+ T cells in alopecia areata. The assay was immunoSEQ multiplex PCR, and TCRdb's table has in-frame clones only and misses some. This table holds 150,000 or so clones, around 47% found once. Material: CD4+ T cells sorted from blood. The receptors originated from a human donor with alopecia areata. CDR3s include the opening cysteine and the closing phenylalanine or tryptophan. Each record gives: D gene, J gene, V gene, clone size, CDR3 DNA, CDR3 protein. D genes are given only for firm matches. Where a row states a size, it is once, few, many or the class of an expanded clone; other rows omit it.

>TRBD1|TRBJ2-1|TRBV7-8|.
TGTGCCAGCAGCTCAGGGACAGTTCTAGGGACCTACAATGAGCAGTTCTTC
CASSSGTVLGTYNEQFF
>TRBD2|TRBJ2-1|TRBV2|.
TGTGCCAGCAGGGGGACTAGCGCCCAGAGCTCCTACAATGAGCAGTTCTTC
CASRGTSAQSSYNEQFF
>.|TRBJ2-2|TRBV2|.
TGTGCCAGCAGTGGGTTTGCTAGCACCACCGGGGAGCTGTTTTTT
CASSGFASTTGELFF
>.|TRBJ2-3|TRBV4-1|.
TGCGCCAGCAGCCCCGGACCCACAGATACGCAGTATTTT
CASSPGPTDTQYF
>.|TRBJ1-3|TRBV13|.
TGTGCCAGCAGCTTGCGACAGCGAGGAAACACCATATATTTT
CASSLRQRGNTIYF
>TRBD2|TRBJ2-3|TRBV19|.
TGTGCCAGTAGCCTGAGCGGGAGCGATACGCAGTATTTT
CASSLSGSDTQYF
>.|TRBJ1-5|TRBV6-6|once
TGTGCCAGCAGTTACGGGGAGGGGAATCAGCCCCAGCATTTT
CASSYGEGNQPQHF
>.|TRBJ2-5|TRBV19|.
TGTGCCAGTAGTCTTATAAGACAAGAGACCCAGTACTTC
CASSLIRQETQYF
>TRBD1|TRBJ2-2|TRBV29-1|few
TGCAGCGTTCGGACAGGACAGACCACCGGGGAGCTGTTTTTT
CSVRTGQTTGELFF
>.|TRBJ1-4|TRBV29-1|.
TGCAGCGTAATACCCGTGCAGGGCCAAGGGGGGAAACTGTTTTTT
CSVIPVQGQGGKLFF
>.|TRBJ2-3|TRBV5-1|once
TGCGCCAGCAGCTTTATGGAGGGGAGCACAGATACGCAGTATTTT
CASSFMEGSTDTQYF
>.|TRBJ2-1|TRBV5-1|.
TGCGCCAGCAGCTTGGCCCGGGTCTCTGAGCAGTTCTTC
CASSLARVSEQFF
>.|TRBJ2-7|TRBV6-6|few
TGTGCCAGCAGTCCAGGTTATATCGACGAGCAGTACTTC
CASSPGYIDEQYF
>.|TRBJ2-5|TRBV28|.
TGTGCCAGCAGTTCGGTGGGGGGGGCCCTCCAAGAGACCCAGTACTTC
CASSSVGGALQETQYF
>TRBD1|TRBJ2-1|TRBV4-1|.
TGCGCCAGCAGCCAAGGGACAGGGGAATATGAGCAGTTCTTC
CASSQGTGEYEQFF
>TRBD2|TRBJ2-1|TRBV6-5|.
TGTGCCAGCAGTTACATTCGGACTAGCGGGAGAGGTGAGCAGTTCTTC
CASSYIRTSGRGEQFF
>.|TRBJ1-1|TRBV6-5|.
TGTGCCAGCAGTTACTTCGGATTCGGTGAAGCTTTCTTT
CASSYFGFGEAFF
>.|TRBJ2-3|TRBV30|.
TGTGCCTGGAGTGGCATAGGCTCCACAGATACGCAGTATTTT
CAWSGIGSTDTQYF
>.|TRBJ2-2|TRBV14|.
TGTGCCAGCAGCCAAGGACTAGGATCACTTCGGGGGCCCGGGGAGCTGTTTTTT
CASSQGLGSLRGPGELFF
>.|TRBJ2-3|TRBV9|.
TGTGCCAGCAGCCCCGGGACGGACTTAAGCACAGATACGCAGTATTTT
CASSPGTDLSTDTQYF
>.|TRBJ1-5|TRBV29-1|few
TGCAGCGCCAAGACAGGTTTGAATCAGCCCCAGCATTTT
CSAKTGLNQPQHF
>TRBD1|TRBJ2-7|TRBV19|.
TGTGCCAGTAGTATGAACAGGGGTTCCTACGAGCAGTACTTC
CASSMNRGSYEQYF
>.|TRBJ2-1|TRBV2|few
TGTGCCATAGGGATTGAGCAGTTCTTC
CAIGIEQFF
>TRBD1|TRBJ1-1|TRBV30|.
TGTGCCTGGACCCTGACAGGGTATATTACTGAAGCTTTCTTT
CAWTLTGYITEAFF
>TRBD1|TRBJ2-5|TRBV5-1|few
TGCGCCAGCAGCTTGAAGGGGGCTGAGACCCAGTACTTC
CASSLKGAETQYF
>.|TRBJ2-3|TRBV29-1|few
TGCAGCGTCGAAGGCCAGCAATCAGATACGCAGTATTTT
CSVEGQQSDTQYF
>.|TRBJ2-7|TRBV7-2|few
TGTGCCAGCAGCCCCAGAACTACAGGATACGAGCAGTACTTC
CASSPRTTGYEQYF
>TRBD2|TRBJ2-1|TRBV20-1|.
TGCAGTGGAAGTAGCGGGAATGAGCAGTTCTTC
CSGSSGNEQFF
>TRBD1|TRBJ1-1|TRBV5-1|.
TGCGCCAGCAGCTGGACAGGGGGCACTGAAGCTTTCTTT
CASSWTGGTEAFF
>TRBD2|TRBJ2-3|TRBV9|few
TGTGCCAGCGGCAAAGAGACTAGCGGGGCTAAGGATACGCAGTATTTT
CASGKETSGAKDTQYF
>.|TRBJ2-1|TRBV18|.
TGTGCCAGCTCACCCGAAGGATCCTACAATGAGCAGTTCTTC
CASSPEGSYNEQFF
>TRBD1|TRBJ1-4|TRBV7-9|few
TGTGCCAGCAGCTTATATACAGGGGAGGAAAAACTGTTTTTT
CASSLYTGEEKLFF
>.|TRBJ2-7|TRBV30|.
TGTGCCTGGGGTACCATGGGTAGTGTCTACGAGCAGTACTTC
CAWGTMGSVYEQYF
>TRBD2|TRBJ2-7|TRBV5-1|.
TGCGCCAGCAGCTGGGGCGGGAGAGGGGACGAGCAGTACTTC
CASSWGGRGDEQYF
>.|TRBJ1-1|TRBV7-8|few
TGTGCCAGCAGCTCACCACCCCAGGGGCGGATGAACACTGAAGCTTTCTTT
CASSSPPQGRMNTEAFF
>.|TRBJ2-1|TRBV29-1|.
TGCAGCGTTTCAGGGGTGGGGAACAATGAGCAGTTCTTC
CSVSGVGNNEQFF
>.|TRBJ2-1|TRBV20-1|few
TGCAGTGCTAGATATTACAATGAGCAGTTCTTC
CSARYYNEQFF